The rows below give T cell receptor beta chains drawn from one sample of a study of cytomegalovirus exposure and HLA in healthy donors. The protocol was immunoSEQ multiplex PCR, while the TCRdb copy is restricted to in-frame clones and leaves out a portion. The top ten clones hold 4% to 5% of a sample with approximately 160,000 clones, roughly three quarters of them seen once. Source material: PBMCs. These receptors came from a young man in good health and CMV-seropositive. CDR3s include the opening cysteine and the closing phenylalanine or tryptophan. A D gene is named only where the DNA matches it firmly. Not all rows give a size; the values are once, few, many and, for expanded clones, a class.

J: TRBJ1-5; size: few; D: -; V: TRBV19; CDR3: CASSRRDGKGNQPQHF; DNA: TGTGCCAGTAGTCGCAGAGACGGGAAGGGCAATCAGCCCCAGCATTTT
J: TRBJ2-3; size: once; D: -; V: TRBV14; CDR3: CASSPSGDTQYF; DNA: TGTGCCAGCAGCCCGAGCGGGGATACGCAGTATTTT
J: TRBJ2-3; size: -; D: -; V: TRBV10-3; CDR3: CATSSGIDTQYF; DNA: TGTGCCACCTCTTCCGGGATAGATACGCAGTATTTT
J: TRBJ2-2; size: once; D: TRBD1; V: TRBV6-5; CDR3: CASSRDSRTGELFF; DNA: TGTGCCAGCAGCCGGGACAGTCGCACCGGGGAGCTGTTTTTT
J: TRBJ1-3; size: -; D: TRBD1; V: TRBV28; CDR3: CASSLEGTGGSGNTIYF; DNA: TGTGCCAGCAGTTTAGAAGGGACAGGGGGCTCTGGAAACACCATATATTTT
J: TRBJ1-4; size: -; D: -; V: TRBV6-1; CDR3: CASRLSGEKLFF; DNA: TGTGCCAGCAGGCTAAGCGGTGAAAAACTGTTTTTT
J: TRBJ2-5; size: -; D: TRBD2; V: TRBV4-1; CDR3: CASSQETSGASQETQYF; DNA: TGCGCCAGCAGCCAAGAAACTAGCGGAGCGTCCCAAGAGACCCAGTACTTC
J: TRBJ1-1; size: -; D: -; V: TRBV27; CDR3: CASAPGVYTEAFF; DNA: TGTGCCAGCGCCCCGGGGGTCTACACTGAAGCTTTCTTT
J: TRBJ2-1; size: few; D: TRBD2; V: TRBV30; CDR3: CGTSGMNEQFF; DNA: TGTGGGACTAGCGGGATGAATGAGCAGTTCTTC
J: TRBJ1-2; size: -; D: -; V: TRBV6-1; CDR3: CATKEGVEAFYGYTF; DNA: TGTGCCACCAAGGAGGGCGTTGAGGCCTTCTATGGCTACACCTTC
J: TRBJ1-5; size: few; D: -; V: TRBV7-7; CDR3: CASSFNYGEAQHF; DNA: TGTGCTAGCAGCTTTAATTACGGGGAGGCCCAGCATTTT
J: TRBJ1-5; size: -; D: -; V: TRBV27; CDR3: CASSRQTGKTGTKQPQHF; DNA: TGTGCCAGCAGTCGACAGACCGGAAAGACAGGTACGAAGCAGCCCCAGCATTTT
J: TRBJ2-1; size: -; D: TRBD2; V: TRBV27; CDR3: CASIGGLAYNEQFF; DNA: TGTGCCAGCATCGGGGGACTAGCGTACAATGAGCAGTTCTTC
J: TRBJ1-2; size: -; D: TRBD1; V: TRBV27; CDR3: CASTSGTGFKERYTF; DNA: TGTGCCAGCACCTCGGGGACAGGATTCAAGGAACGCTACACCTTC
J: TRBJ1-1; size: few; D: TRBD1; V: TRBV2; CDR3: CASSDRTGTAFF; DNA: TGTGCCAGCAGTGATAGGACAGGTACAGCTTTCTTT
J: TRBJ1-3; size: -; D: TRBD1; V: TRBV30; CDR3: CALGTGSFSGNTIYF; DNA: TGTGCCCTCGGGACAGGGAGCTTCTCTGGAAACACCATATATTTT
J: TRBJ1-2; size: few; D: -; V: TRBV10-3; CDR3: CAISGSEGDYGYTF; DNA: TGTGCCATCAGCGGCTCGGAGGGCGACTATGGCTACACCTTC
J: TRBJ2-1; size: -; D: -; V: TRBV7-2; CDR3: CASNLDYGPHNEQFF; DNA: TGTGCCAGCAACCTAGACTACGGCCCCCACAATGAGCAGTTCTTC
J: TRBJ2-1; size: -; D: TRBD2; V: TRBV5-6; CDR3: CASSLRREYDNEQFF; DNA: TGTGCCAGCAGCTTAAGGCGGGAGTACGACAATGAGCAGTTCTTC
J: TRBJ2-5; size: -; D: -; V: TRBV5-6; CDR3: CASSLESFKETQYF; DNA: TGTGCCAGCAGCTTGGAGAGTTTTAAAGAGACCCAGTACTTC
J: TRBJ1-4; size: -; D: -; V: TRBV30; CDR3: CAWSSGANEKLFF; DNA: TGTGCCTGGAGTTCGGGGGCTAATGAAAAACTGTTTTTT
J: TRBJ2-2; size: few; D: TRBD2; V: TRBV6-5; CDR3: CASTLGGAGELFF; DNA: TGTGCCAGCACCCTGGGGGGGGCCGGGGAGCTGTTTTTT
J: TRBJ2-3; size: -; D: -; V: TRBV28; CDR3: CATTSSGTSTDTQYF; DNA: TGTGCCACAACCAGTAGCGGAACTAGCACAGATACGCAGTATTTT
J: TRBJ2-5; size: -; D: -; V: TRBV27; CDR3: CASIDRSQTQYF; DNA: TGTGCCAGCATCGACAGGAGCCAGACCCAGTACTTC
J: TRBJ1-5; size: -; D: -; V: TRBV10-1; CDR3: CASSECAGVGNQPQHF; DNA: TGCGCCAGCAGTGAGTGCGCAGGGGTGGGCAATCAGCCCCAGCATTTT
J: TRBJ2-1; size: -; D: TRBD2; V: TRBV6-1; CDR3: CASRQAGVYNEQFF; DNA: TGTGCCAGCAGACAAGCGGGAGTCTACAATGAGCAGTTCTTC
J: TRBJ2-2; size: few; D: TRBD2; V: TRBV7-6; CDR3: CASSLAGLAGNTGELFF; DNA: TGTGCCAGCAGCTTAGCGGGGCTAGCGGGGAACACCGGGGAGCTGTTTTTT
J: TRBJ2-6; size: -; D: TRBD1; V: TRBV7-8; CDR3: CASSSRQGALISGANVLTF; DNA: TGTGCCAGCAGCTCCAGACAGGGGGCATTAATATCTGGGGCCAACGTCCTGACTTTC
J: TRBJ1-1; size: -; D: -; V: TRBV6-1; CDR3: CASSPTGPNTEAFF; DNA: TGTGCCAGCAGCCCTACAGGGCCGAACACTGAAGCTTTCTTT
J: TRBJ2-1; size: -; D: TRBD1; V: TRBV28; CDR3: CASSFASGQGLYNEQFF; DNA: TGTGCCAGCAGTTTCGCTTCGGGACAGGGTTTATACAATGAGCAGTTCTTC
J: TRBJ1-2; size: -; D: TRBD1; V: TRBV19; CDR3: CASREQGARDYGYTF; DNA: TGTGCCAGTAGGGAACAGGGGGCGCGGGACTATGGCTACACCTTC
J: TRBJ1-5; size: -; D: TRBD1; V: TRBV7-2; CDR3: CASSLTGGNQPQHF; DNA: TGTGCCAGCAGCTTGACAGGGGGCAATCAGCCCCAGCATTTT
J: TRBJ1-3; size: -; D: -; V: TRBV2; CDR3: CASSGGVNSGNTIYF; DNA: TGTGCCAGCAGTGGGGGCGTTAACTCTGGAAACACCATATATTTT
J: TRBJ2-3; size: -; D: -; V: TRBV15; CDR3: CATTPGVGRTDTQYF; DNA: TGTGCCACCACCCCGGGTGTCGGGAGAACAGATACGCAGTATTTT
J: TRBJ2-1; size: few; D: -; V: TRBV5-1; CDR3: CASSFYEGLIYNEQFF; DNA: TGCGCCAGCAGCTTCTATGAGGGACTTATCTACAATGAGCAGTTCTTC
J: TRBJ2-2; size: once; D: TRBD1; V: TRBV5-1; CDR3: CASSWGGRTGETGELFF; DNA: TGCGCCAGCAGCTGGGGTGGTCGGACAGGGGAGACCGGGGAGCTGTTTTTT
J: TRBJ2-1; size: -; D: TRBD2; V: TRBV11-3; CDR3: CASSPGGGQQFF; DNA: TGTGCCAGCAGCCCAGGCGGGGGACAGCAGTTCTTC
J: TRBJ2-1; size: -; D: -; V: TRBV7-6; CDR3: CASSPRAGANNEQFF; DNA: TGTGCCAGCAGCCCTCGGGCGGGGGCCAACAATGAGCAGTTCTTC
J: TRBJ1-1; size: -; D: TRBD1; V: TRBV5-1; CDR3: CASSSASGTGNTEAFF; DNA: TGCGCCAGCAGTTCCGCCTCCGGGACAGGCAACACTGAAGCTTTCTTT
J: TRBJ2-1; size: -; D: TRBD1; V: TRBV7-9; CDR3: CASSNLRDRGFHEQFF; DNA: TGTGCCAGCAGCAATCTCCGGGACAGGGGTTTCCATGAGCAGTTCTTC
J: TRBJ1-1; size: -; D: -; V: TRBV29-1; CDR3: CSVVGGRTEAFF; DNA: TGCAGCGTTGTAGGGGGAAGGACTGAAGCTTTCTTT
J: TRBJ2-3; size: -; D: -; V: TRBV19; CDR3: CASRTGHLKASTDTQYF; DNA: TGTGCCAGTAGGACTGGACACTTGAAAGCTAGCACAGATACGCAGTATTTT
J: TRBJ1-1; size: once; D: -; V: TRBV2; CDR3: CASSAIFEAFF; DNA: TGTGCCAGCAGTGCCATTTTTGAAGCTTTCTTT
J: TRBJ1-1; size: -; D: -; V: TRBV19; CDR3: CASTKTVVATEAFF; DNA: TGTGCCAGTACTAAGACAGTGGTCGCCACTGAAGCTTTCTTT
J: TRBJ1-1; size: -; D: TRBD1; V: TRBV5-4; CDR3: CASSYDRGAEAFF; DNA: TGTGCCAGCAGCTATGACAGGGGCGCGGAAGCTTTCTTT
J: TRBJ1-6; size: few; D: -; V: TRBV2; CDR3: CASRGGASPLHF; DNA: TGTGCCAGCAGGGGAGGGGCATCACCCCTCCACTTT
J: TRBJ2-3; size: -; D: TRBD1; V: TRBV18; CDR3: CASSPPGQGKDTQYF; DNA: TGTGCCAGCTCACCACCGGGACAGGGGAAGGATACGCAGTATTTT
J: TRBJ1-3; size: -; D: TRBD1; V: TRBV5-1; CDR3: CASSLEGATGNTIYF; DNA: TGCGCCAGCAGCTTGGAGGGGGCGACTGGAAACACCATATATTTT
J: TRBJ2-3; size: -; D: TRBD1; V: TRBV5-6; CDR3: CASSSTGGWSTDTQYF; DNA: TGTGCCAGCAGCTCGACAGGGGGCTGGAGCACAGATACGCAGTATTTT
J: TRBJ2-4; size: -; D: TRBD2; V: TRBV11-2; CDR3: CASAGTSANIQYF; DNA: TGTGCCAGCGCCGGGACTAGCGCAAACATTCAGTACTTC
J: TRBJ2-1; size: -; D: TRBD2; V: TRBV5-4; CDR3: CASSLGLAGAFYNEQFF; DNA: TGTGCCAGCAGTCTCGGACTAGCGGGAGCCTTCTACAATGAGCAGTTCTTC
J: TRBJ2-5; size: -; D: -; V: TRBV28; CDR3: CASSFFPDSQETQYF; DNA: TGTGCCAGCAGTTTCTTCCCGGACAGCCAAGAGACCCAGTACTTC